The entry below describes one TCR beta chain. These data belong to a study of blood T cell repertoires in COVID-19. The wider study: The United States, Italy and Spain provided the acute and convalescent COVID-19 samples. T cells, B-cell-depleted T cells, or PBMCs provided the cDNA or gDNA that served as material.

Original processing notes: Reference gene primer amplification in the assay estimated nucleated cell counts. Produced via immunoSEQ multiplex PCR; TCRdb's table is partial and in-frame only. That table gives V, J and clone size, and the DNA gave D and trimming. Of 30,000 to 35,000 clones detected, approximately 80% appear once; the ten largest clones hold 7.4%. The receptor comes from a woman aged 60-75 years with acute or convalescent COVID-19. The specimen sequenced was peripheral blood.

The CDR3 region has the DNA TGTGCCAGCAGTTTAACGACAGGGGGCTCGGGAGATACGCAGTATTTT. Its translation is CASSLTTGGSGDTQYF. V is TRBV6-5 and J is TRBJ2-3, with 10 bases that match TRBD1. J lost 5 bases, V lost 4 bases, and 9 bases had no gene match. The germline V gene has CDR1 MNHEY and CDR2 SVGAGI. The CDR3 extends over 16 amino acids.